The 3 T cell receptor beta chains below were found in one sample sequenced in a study of cytomegalovirus exposure and HLA in healthy donors. Profiled with immunoSEQ multiplex PCR; TCRdb holds only in-frame clones, not every one. The data contain 80,000 to 100,000 clones, approximately 90% of them singletons. Sequencing was carried out using PBMCs. The receptors shown here come from a woman in her twenties or thirties in good health and CMV-seronegative.

This clone has a single count. This chain connects TRBV7-3 to TRBJ2-4; D not certain. Germline CDR1 reads SGHTA; CDR2 reads FQGTGA. CDR3 length equals 13 residues. Trimming stripped 2 bases from V and 7 bases from J, with 9 bases between. CDR3 protein: CASSLEAPNIQYF. In DNA, the CDR3 is TGTGCCAGCAGCTTAGAGGCCCCGAACATTCAGTACTTC.

CDR3 loop: CSVESPAGTGLKDTQYF. CDR3 nucleotide sequence: TGCAGCGTTGAAAGTCCTGCCGGGACAGGGTTGAAAGATACGCAGTATTTT. The chain recombines TRBV29-1 with TRBJ2-3; 9 bases agree with TRBD1. V dropped 2 bases and J dropped 5; count of bases not matched to a gene: 14. Per the germline V gene, CDR1 is SQVTM and CDR2 is ANQGSEA. There are 17 residues in the CDR3.

The chain joins TRBV11-3 to TRBJ2-3; 7 bases agree with TRBD1. V shed 3 bases and J 5 bases; nucleotides not matched to a gene: 8. Germline V gives CDR1 SGHNT, CDR2 YENEEA. The CDR3 has 15 amino acids. CDR3 loop: CASSFEGAQGDTQYF. The CDR3 nucleotides read TGTGCCAGCAGCTTCGAGGGGGCTCAAGGAGATACGCAGTATTTT.